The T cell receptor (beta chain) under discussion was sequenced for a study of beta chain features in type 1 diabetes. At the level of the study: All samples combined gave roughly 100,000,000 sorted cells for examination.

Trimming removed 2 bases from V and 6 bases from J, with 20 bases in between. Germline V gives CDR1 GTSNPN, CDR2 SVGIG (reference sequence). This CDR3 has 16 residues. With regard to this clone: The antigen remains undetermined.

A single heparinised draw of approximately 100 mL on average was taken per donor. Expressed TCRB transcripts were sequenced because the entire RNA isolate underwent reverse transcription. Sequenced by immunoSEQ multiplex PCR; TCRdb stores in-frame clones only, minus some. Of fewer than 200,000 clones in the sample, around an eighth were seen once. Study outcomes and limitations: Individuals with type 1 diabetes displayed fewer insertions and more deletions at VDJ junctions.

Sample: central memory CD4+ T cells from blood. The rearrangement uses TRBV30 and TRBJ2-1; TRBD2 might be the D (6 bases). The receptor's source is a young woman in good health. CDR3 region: CAWSPLTSRRVNEQFF. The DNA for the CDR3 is TGTGCCTGGAGTCCCCTCACTAGCAGGAGGGTCAATGAGCAGTTCTTC. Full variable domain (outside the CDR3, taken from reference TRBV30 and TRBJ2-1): SQTIHQWPATLVQPVGSPLSLECTVEGTSNPNLYWYRQAAGRGLQLLFYSVGIGQISSEVPQNLSASRPQDRQFILSSKKLLLSDSGFYLCAWSPLTSRRVNEQFFGPGTRLTVL.